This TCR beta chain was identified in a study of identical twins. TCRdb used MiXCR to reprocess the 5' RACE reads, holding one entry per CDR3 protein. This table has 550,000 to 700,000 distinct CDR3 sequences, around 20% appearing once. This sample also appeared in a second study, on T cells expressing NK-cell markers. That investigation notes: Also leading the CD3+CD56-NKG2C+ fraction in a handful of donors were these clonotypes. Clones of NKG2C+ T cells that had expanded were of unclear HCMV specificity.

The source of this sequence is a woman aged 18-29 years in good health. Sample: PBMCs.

The chain's CDR3 is CASRDSGNHEQYF. CDR3 bases: TGTGCCAGCAGAGATAGCGGGAACCACGAGCAGTACTTC. The chain links TRBV6-1 to TRBJ2-7; TRBD2 agrees at 8 bases. CDR3 length: 13 residues. V dropped 6 bases and J dropped 5; count of bases not matched to a gene: 6. CDR1 is MNHNS and CDR2 is SASEGT in the germline V gene.